What follows are 17 T cell receptor beta chains derived from one specimen sequenced in a study of CD8 T cells in ankylosing spondylitis. MiXCR, applied by TCRdb to the 5' RACE reads, yields one record per CDR3 protein. The sample has approximately 150,000 distinct CDR3 sequences; 25% to 35% are singletons. Sample: synovial fluid, either unsorted or a sorted T cell fraction (not recorded which). The source of these receptors is a male donor with ankylosing spondylitis.

This clonotype is medium-sized by share. This chain joins TRBV18 and TRBJ1-4; tentative D call: TRBD1 (5 bases). The germline V gene has CDR1 KGHSH and CDR2 LQKENI. The CDR3 runs to 15 residues. V lost 6 bases and J lost 8, with 19 bases in between. CDR3 sequence reads: CASSPTGKIEEKLFF. The CDR3 DNA is TGTGCCAGCTCTCCAACAGGCAAAATCGAGGAAAAACTGTTTTTT.

The table lists this clonotype with a few counts. V usage is TRBV4-2 and J usage is TRBJ1-4; no firm D call. V lost 4 bases to trimming and J lost 0 bases, with 9 bases between them. The CDR3 consists of 15 residues. Germline V CDR1 and CDR2: LGHNA, YNFKEQ. CDR3 amino acids: CASSPDGSTNEKLFF. The DNA of the CDR3 is TGTGCCAGCAGCCCGGACGGTTCAACTAATGAAAAACTGTTTTTT.

The V gene is TRBV28, the J gene TRBJ2-7; D ambiguous. Trimming shortened V by 2 bases and J by 2 bases, and 10 bases separated the two germline ends. Germline CDR1 reads MDHEN; CDR2 reads SYDVKM. CDR3 length equals 14 residues. CDR3 sequence (DNA): TGTGCCAGCAGTTTAGTCATGGGAACCTACGAGCAGTACTTC. It codes for CASSLVMGTYEQYF. The complete variable domain, with remaining parts taken from reference TRBV28 and TRBJ2-7, reads DVKVTQSSRYLVKRTGEKVFLECVQDMDHENMFWYRQDPGLGLRLIYFSYDVKMKEKGDIPEGYSVSREKKERFSLILESASTNQTSMYLCASSLVMGTYEQYFGPGTRLTVT.

V is TRBV27 and J is TRBJ1-1; D is unresolved. The V end lost 3 bases, the J end lost 4 bases, and 21 bases lay between the germline ends. Germline values: CDR1 MNHEY, CDR2 SMNVEV (reference sequence). The CDR3 totals 17 residues. In DNA form, the CDR3 reads TGTGCCAGCAGTTTTAGGGCAGTGGGCGCGAGGGTCACTGAAGCTTTCTTT. It is translated as CASSFRAVGARVTEAFF.

This clonotype was recorded once. The rearrangement links TRBV6-5 to TRBJ1-1; TRBD1 matches at 9 bases. This CDR3 region has 14 residues. V trimming: 1 base; J trimming: 5 bases; junction bases outside the gene matches: 2. Germline CDR1 and CDR2: MNHEY and SVGAGI. The CDR3 region is CASSYYGQGTEAFF. The CDR3 nucleotides read TGTGCCAGCAGTTACTACGGACAGGGGACTGAAGCTTTCTTT.

This clonotype was counted a few times. This rearrangement joins TRBV5-4 to TRBJ1-1; 10 bases are a match to TRBD1. Germline V lookup: CDR1 SGHNT, CDR2 YYREEE (reference sequence). The junction had 8 bases not matched to a gene; V was cut back by 0 bases and J by 0 bases. CDR3 length: 18 residues. CDR3 residues: CASSLGPGQGTMNTEAFF. The CDR3, as DNA: TGTGCCAGCAGCTTGGGGCCGGGACAGGGGACCATGAACACTGAAGCTTTCTTT. The variable domain in full, completed from reference TRBV5-4 and TRBJ1-1, reads ETGVTQSPTHLIKTRGQQVTLRCSSQSGHNTVSWYQQALGQGPQFIFQYYREEENGRGNFPPRFSGLQFPNYSSELNVNALELDDSALYLCASSLGPGQGTMNTEAFFGQGTRLTVV.

The sample holds a few counts of this clonotype. CDR3 loop: CASSPLRLWSYTF. The CDR3 DNA is TGTGCCAGCAGCCCCCTACGCTTATGGAGCTACACCTTC. The chain combines TRBV21-1 with TRBJ1-2; the listed D gene, TRBD1, was not tested against the DNA. TRBV21-1 represents a pseudogene. This CDR3 has 13 residues.

This clonotype was found a few times. V gene TRBV5-1 combines with J gene TRBJ2-7; TRBD2 matches 8 bases. The germline V gene encodes CDR1 SGHRS and CDR2 YFSETQ. The CDR3 consists of 14 residues. After removal of 4 bases from V and 4 bases from J, the junction contained 7 bases not matched to a gene. CDR3 region: CASSLGRAEYEQYF. The CDR3 DNA is TGCGCCAGCAGCCTCGGGAGGGCCGAGTACGAGCAGTACTTC.

The chain recombines TRBV20-1 with TRBJ1-6; D is unclear. The CDR3 spans 17 residues. The ends were cut back, 0 bases at V and 0 bases at J, with 12 bases in the middle. Germline lookup yields CDR1 DFQATT and CDR2 SNEGSKA (reference sequence). As DNA, the CDR3 is TGCAGTGCTAGAGATCTGCGGGATAGCTCCTATAATTCACCCCTCCACTTT. Protein product: CSARDLRDSSYNSPLHF.

This clonotype occurred many times. In DNA form, the CDR3 reads TGTGCCATCACCAAGGACAGGGACGACACTGAAGCTTTCTTT. It is translated as CAITKDRDDTEAFF. This chain joins TRBV10-3 and TRBJ1-1, with 8 nucleotides matching TRBD1. Germline CDR1 reads ENHRY; CDR2 reads SYGVKD. The CDR3 is 14 amino acids. J was trimmed by 3 bases and V by 7 bases; bases with no gene match: 7.

This clonotype appeared a single time. Since a much larger clone is just one base distant, this may be a read error. This sequence joins TRBV7-9 and TRBJ2-3, with D possibly TRBD2 on 6 matching bases. CDR3 size: 13 residues. Germline assignment: CDR1 SEHNR and CDR2 FQNEAQ (reference sequence). The CDR3 DNA is TGTGCCAGCGATCGGCGGGGTATAGATAAGCAGTATTTT. It encodes CASDRRGIDKQYF.

The gene calls are TRBV2 and TRBJ2-1; the match to TRBD2 covers 15 bases. This CDR3 has 14 residues. The germline gives CDR1 SNHLY, CDR2 FYNNEI. After removal of 10 bases from V and 7 bases from J, the junction contained 5 bases not matched to a gene. The CDR3 DNA follows: TGTGCCAACGCGGGACTAGCGGGAGGAAATGAGCAGTTCTTC. Its translation: CANAGLAGGNEQFF.

This clonotype was found many times. The chain links TRBV28 to TRBJ2-5; D is uncertain. This CDR3 comprises 14 residues. With 3 bases removed from V and 1 base from J, the gap between germline ends came to 9 bases. Germline CDR1 is MDHEN and CDR2 is SYDVKM. CDR3 in DNA: TGTGCCAGCAGTTTTGGCAACATCCAAGAGACCCAGTACTTC. It is translated as CASSFGNIQETQYF. The complete variable domain, with remaining parts taken from reference TRBV28 and TRBJ2-5, reads DVKVTQSSRYLVKRTGEKVFLECVQDMDHENMFWYRQDPGLGLRLIYFSYDVKMKEKGDIPEGYSVSREKKERFSLILESASTNQTSMYLCASSFGNIQETQYFGPGTRLLVL.

This clonotype was observed a few times. The chain is built from TRBV20-1 and TRBJ2-7; 7 bases map to TRBD1. V shed 3 bases, J shed 1 base, and the junction held 6 bases outside the gene matches. Germline assignment: CDR1 DFQATT and CDR2 SNEGSKA (reference sequence). The CDR3 is 14 residues long. The CDR3 protein is CSARAGTESYEQYF. In DNA, the CDR3 is TGCAGTGCTAGGGCCGGGACAGAATCCTACGAGCAGTACTTC.

This clonotype was seen many times. This chain uses TRBV24-1 with TRBJ2-7; D is perhaps TRBD1 (5 bases). The CDR3 is made up of 13 amino acids. Deletions cut 9 bases from V and 4 bases from J, with 15 bases between. CDR1 KGHDR and CDR2 SFDVKD come from the germline V gene. CDR3 sequence reads: CATQGRRGYEQYF. CDR3 sequence (DNA): TGTGCCACCCAGGGAAGGAGAGGATACGAGCAGTACTTC.

The gene calls are TRBV20-1 and TRBJ2-7; the D gene could be TRBD1 or TRBD2 (6 bases each). With 5 bases removed from V and 0 bases from J, the gap between germline ends came to 11 bases. CDR3 length: 13 amino acids. The germline gives CDR1 DFQATT, CDR2 SNEGSKA (reference sequence). CDR3: CSAFRGLSYEQYF. For the CDR3, the DNA is TGCAGTGCTTTCAGGGGACTCTCCTACGAGCAGTACTTC.

This clonotype has a handful of counts. The rearrangement uses TRBV20-1 and TRBJ2-1, with 10 bases that match TRBD2. Germline assignment: CDR1 DFQATT and CDR2 SNEGSKA (reference sequence). V gave up 5 bases and J gave up 7 bases; unmatched junction bases: 8. The CDR3 extends over 14 amino acids. For the CDR3, the DNA is TGCAGTGCTCTCAGCGGGAGGGCCTCAAATGAGCAGTTCTTC. Translated: CSALSGRASNEQFF.